The clone carrying this T cell receptor (delta chain) was seen a handful of times. The mismatch at residue 13 between this DNA's translation and the TCRdb protein of a much larger clone likely reflects a read error; the protein shown is translated from the DNA. Sequencing covered both gamma and delta TCR chains per sample. TCRdb reanalyzed the multiplex PCR reads using CATT. The table lists about 48,000 delta-chain clones, 1.6% of them singletons, with 8.6% in the top ten. The data were taken from a study of γδ T cells in repeated Plasmodium falciparum infection. Study overall: Four controlled malaria infections with P. falciparum NF54 spanned roughly 97 weeks.

Sample: gamma-delta T cells from blood. This TCR was sampled from a pool of human donors (malaria-infected and uninfected, not separated).

CDR3 nucleotides: TGTGCCTCCTATCGGCGTACTGTGGGGATAAACACCAATAAACTCATCTTT. This translates into CASYRRTVGINTNKLIF. The chain recombines TRDV3 with TRDJ1; 7 nucleotides line up with TRDD3. The CDR3 is 17 residues long. From germline, CDR1 is TVYSNPD and CDR2 GDNSRS (reference sequence). Full variable domain (missing parts from reference TRDV3 and TRDJ1): CDKVTQSSPDQTVASGSEVVLLCTYDTVYSNPDLFWYRIRPDYSFQFVFYGDNSRSEGADFTQGRFSVKHILTQKAFHLVISPVRTEDSATYYCASYRRTVGINTNKLIFGKGTRVTVEP.